This TCR beta chain is drawn from a study of blood T cell repertoires in COVID-19. Study in general: Acute and convalescent COVID-19 samples came from the United States, Italy and Spain. PBMCs, B-cell-depleted T cells, or T cells were the source of the cDNA or gDNA that made up the material.

Germline assignment: CDR1 SGDLS and CDR2 YYNGEE. The CDR3 totals 15 residues. V was clipped by 2 bases and J by 5 bases, with 16 bases between them. TCRdb keeps only in-frame clones here, not all; method: immunoSEQ multiplex PCR. The sample has roughly 140,000 clones; roughly 90% are singletons. Enrolled through a virtual design, the participants were between roughly 18 and 90 years of age and came from about two dozen US areas. Clinical history reported by participants formed the basis on which cohorts were assigned. This clonotype was sampled from a woman aged 25-40 years with acute COVID-19. Sequencing was carried out using PBMCs or T cells enriched from blood (not recorded which). The V call is TRBV9, the J call TRBJ1-1, with D perhaps TRBD1 (5 bases). CDR3 residues: CASSVTGGWQTEAFF. DNA of the CDR3: TGTGCCAGCAGCGTCACTGGGGGGTGGCAAACTGAAGCTTTCTTT.